The 20 T cell receptor beta chains listed next were all sequenced from one sample in a study of CD8+ T cells in alopecia areata. Reverse transcribed after extraction, RNA yielded cDNA as the sequencing template. The method was immunoSEQ multiplex PCR; TCRdb's version includes in-frame clones alone and lacks a portion of them. The sample yields some 100,000 clones, 55% to 70% seen once. Regarding treatment: oral pan-JAK inhibitor, 5-10 mg twice daily. This sample comprised CD8+ T cells sorted from blood, obtained at approximately week 56, from a patient treated with tofacitinib. The source is a human donor with alopecia areata.

The chain is built from TRBV30 and TRBJ1-2, with 9 bases fitting TRBD1. CDR1 and CDR2 from the germline V gene are GTSNPN and SVGIG (reference sequence). This CDR3 spans 15 amino acids. V gave up 3 bases and J gave up 8 bases; unmatched junction bases: 13. The CDR3 sequence is CAWRSADRGFEGYTF. For the CDR3, the DNA is TGTGCCTGGAGATCCGCGGACAGGGGTTTTGAAGGCTACACCTTC. The full variable domain, its missing parts supplied by reference TRBV30 and TRBJ1-2, is SQTIHQWPATLVQPVGSPLSLECTVEGTSNPNLYWYRQAAGRGLQLLFYSVGIGQISSEVPQNLSASRPQDRQFILSSKKLLLSDSGFYLCAWRSADRGFEGYTFGSGTRLTVV.

The chain employs TRBV15 and TRBJ2-1, with TRBD1 as a possible D gene (6 bases). Trimming took off 3 bases at V and 10 bases at J, with 10 bases between the two ends. The CDR3 is 12 amino acids. Germline V gene lookup returns CDR1 LNHNV and CDR2 YYDKDF (reference sequence). CDR3 in amino acids: CATSRRGGEQFF. The CDR3 coding sequence is TGTGCCACCAGCAGGCGAGGGGGAGAGCAGTTCTTC.

The V and J genes are TRBV5-1 and TRBJ2-7, with unresolved D. Trimming removed 0 bases at V and 6 bases at J, with 13 bases between. This CDR3 is built from 14 residues. Germline V gene lookup returns CDR1 SGHRS and CDR2 YFSETQ. CDR3 loop: CASSLDFSPSEQYF. CDR3 nucleotide sequence: TGCGCCAGCAGCTTGGACTTTAGTCCTTCCGAGCAGTACTTC.

This clone was counted between two and nine times. The V call is TRBV13, the J call TRBJ1-1; D may be TRBD1 (5 bases). V lost 2 bases and J 5 bases, leaving 15 bases between the germline ends. Per the germline V gene, CDR1 is PRHDT and CDR2 is FYEKMQ (reference sequence). The CDR3 consists of 15 residues. In nucleotides, the CDR3 is TGTGCCAGCAGCTTAAATAAGGGGTGGGGGACTGAAGCTTTCTTT. Its translation is CASSLNKGWGTEAFF.

The chain recombines TRBV5-1 with TRBJ2-5, with D perhaps TRBD1 (5 bases). Germline CDR1 SGHRS, CDR2 YFSETQ. This CDR3 region has 15 residues. Between the trimmed V and J ends, which lost 4 bases and 1 base, there was a span of 14 bases. The CDR3 sequence: CASSALWGFQETQYF. The CDR3 DNA follows: TGCGCCAGCAGCGCCCTGTGGGGCTTCCAAGAGACCCAGTACTTC.

The chain joins TRBV5-6 to TRBJ1-2, with D perhaps matching TRBD1 (6 bases). The CDR3 runs 13 residues. V was pared by 4 bases and J by 4 bases, with 11 bases between. CDR1 SGHDT and CDR2 YYEEEE come from the germline V gene. The CDR3 coding sequence is TGTGCCAGCAGCCCGGGACACCTCTATGGCTACACCTTC. Translated, it gives CASSPGHLYGYTF.

The rearrangement joins TRBV2 to TRBJ2-7; the match to TRBD2 covers 7 bases. V trimming: 2 bases; J trimming: 2 bases; junction bases outside the gene matches: 3. The CDR3 sequence is 14 residues long. CDR1 SNHLY and CDR2 FYNNEI come from the germline V gene. CDR3 amino acids: CASSELRGAYEQYF. In DNA, the CDR3 is TGTGCCAGCAGTGAACTCCGGGGGGCCTACGAGCAGTACTTC.

The V call is TRBV11-2, the J call TRBJ2-1, with 7 bases matching TRBD1. Germline V gene sequence: CDR1 SGHAT, CDR2 FQNNGV. The CDR3 covers 15 residues. J gave up 9 bases and V 3 bases, and 11 bases lay outside the gene matches. CDR3 protein: CASSLGAGGSGEQFF. The CDR3 nucleotides are TGTGCCAGCAGCTTGGGGGCAGGGGGAAGTGGTGAGCAGTTCTTC.

The chain couples TRBV2 to TRBJ2-7, with a possible D match to TRBD2 (5 bases). Germline CDR1 and CDR2: SNHLY and FYNNEI. Trimming cost V 6 bases and J 3 bases, with 9 bases left between them. The length of the CDR3 is 12 residues. The CDR3 bases are TGTGCCAGCAGCGAGAGGGACTACGAGCAGTACTTC. It translates to CASSERDYEQYF.

The chain joins TRBV27 to TRBJ2-7; D may be TRBD1 (6 bases). V gave up 1 base and J gave up 2 bases, with 12 bases separating them. Per the germline V gene, CDR1 is MNHEY and CDR2 is SMNVEV (reference sequence). This CDR3 is built from 15 residues. CDR3 amino acids: CASSLYRTATYEQYF. The DNA for the CDR3 is TGTGCCAGCAGTTTATACCGGACAGCCACCTACGAGCAGTACTTC.

J is TRBJ1-2 and V is TRBV7-9; TRBD1 matches at 8 bases. The germline V gene has CDR1 SEHNR and CDR2 FQNEAQ (reference sequence). The length of the CDR3 is 13 residues. With 5 bases clipped from V and 5 bases from J, the junction kept 4 bases outside the gene matches. The CDR3 sequence: CASSEDRGYGYTF. CDR3 DNA sequence: TGTGCCAGCAGCGAAGACAGGGGATATGGCTACACCTTC.

V is TRBV27 and J is TRBJ1-6; D call uncertain. The CDR3 runs to 12 residues. Per germline, CDR1 MNHEY and CDR2 SMNVEV (reference sequence). With 6 bases removed from V and 3 bases from J, the gap between germline ends came to 3 bases. The CDR3 coding sequence is TGTGCCAGCAGGGACTATAATTCACCCCTCCACTTT. Protein: CASRDYNSPLHF.

The genes are TRBV7-9 and TRBJ1-2; D ambiguous. Between the trimmed V and J ends, which lost 2 bases and 8 bases, there was a span of 6 bases. The CDR3 is made up of 11 amino acids. CDR1 is SEHNR and CDR2 is FQNEAQ in the germline V gene (reference sequence). In DNA, the CDR3 is TGTGCCAGCAGCTTAACGGGGGGCTACACCTTC. Translating gives CASSLTGGYTF.

This rearrangement joins TRBV4-1 to TRBJ2-3, with TRBD2 matching 9 bases. Germline CDR1 reads MGHRA; CDR2 reads YSYEKL. V shed 1 base and J 1 base; nucleotides not matched to a gene: 9. This CDR3 has 18 amino acids. Written as DNA, the CDR3 is TGCGCCAGCAGCCAAGGTCCGGTAGCGGGGGACGGCACAGATACGCAGTATTTT. It codes for CASSQGPVAGDGTDTQYF.

The chain uses TRBV6-1 and TRBJ2-7, with TRBD2 as a possible D gene (6 bases). This CDR3 comprises 14 residues. The germline gives CDR1 MNHNS, CDR2 SASEGT. Trimming removed 6 bases at V and 5 bases at J, with 17 bases between. CDR3 bases: TGTGCCAGCAGGGAGGACCTTGGGACTGACGAGCAGTACTTC. Protein: CASREDLGTDEQYF.

The rearrangement uses TRBV19 and TRBJ1-1; D remains ambiguous. Between the trimmed V and J ends, which lost 7 bases and 1 base, there was a span of 7 bases. The germline V gene encodes CDR1 LNHDA and CDR2 SQIVND (reference sequence). The CDR3 consists of 12 residues. The CDR3 sequence: CASKFGNTEAFF. As DNA, the CDR3 is TGTGCCAGTAAGTTTGGGAACACTGAAGCTTTCTTT.

The chain is built from TRBV29-1 and TRBJ1-2, with a tentative D call TRBD1 (5 bases). V lost 1 base and J lost 2, with 8 bases in between. The CDR3 extends over 13 amino acids. Looked up from germline, CDR1 is SQVTM and CDR2 is ANQGSEA. The CDR3 DNA reads TGCAGCGTTGAAGTCGGGGCCAACTATGGCTACACCTTC. Amino acids: CSVEVGANYGYTF. The complete variable domain, with remaining parts taken from reference TRBV29-1 and TRBJ1-2, reads SAVISQKPSRDICQRGTSLTIQCQVDSQVTMMFWYRQQPGQSLTLIATANQGSEATYESGFVIDKFPISRPNLTFSTLTVSNMSPEDSSIYLCSVEVGANYGYTFGSGTRLTVV.

The J gene is TRBJ1-2, the V gene TRBV19, with D maybe TRBD1 (6 bases). The CDR3 is 15 residues long. Germline-derived CDR1 and CDR2 are LNHDA and SQIVND (reference sequence). The V end lost 6 bases, the J end lost 4 bases, and 18 bases lay between the germline ends. CDR3 nucleotides: TGTGCCAGTAGCCTACTGGACAGCCGGCTCTATGGCTACACCTTC. Its protein product is CASSLLDSRLYGYTF.

J is TRBJ2-5 and V is TRBV2; D is possibly TRBD2 (5 bases). CDR3 length equals 16 residues. Germline V gives CDR1 SNHLY, CDR2 FYNNEI. V lost 8 bases and J lost 5, with 24 bases in between. CDR3 nucleotides: TGTGCCAGCCGGAGGATTTACTCGGGAATAGGGGAGACCCAGTACTTC. Protein: CASRRIYSGIGETQYF.

V usage is TRBV6-5 and J usage is TRBJ2-7, with 7 bases fitting TRBD1. Germline-derived CDR1 and CDR2 are MNHEY and SVGAGI. Trimming removed 0 bases from V and 3 bases from J; junction bases left unmatched: 2. The CDR3 is 14 amino acids. CDR3 sequence: CASSYSPGGYEQYF. As DNA, the CDR3 is TGTGCCAGCAGTTACTCGCCAGGGGGCTACGAGCAGTACTTC.